These T cell receptor beta chains were read from a single sample in a study of blood T cell repertoires in COVID-19. Profiled with immunoSEQ multiplex PCR; TCRdb holds only in-frame clones, not every one. The sample includes approximately 230,000 clones, roughly 89% of them seen just once. Material for sequencing was peripheral blood. Receptors were obtained from a man aged 25 to 45 who had recovered from COVID-19. CDR3s include the opening cysteine and the closing phenylalanine or tryptophan. Each record gives: D gene, J gene, V gene, CDR3 protein. A D gene is named only where the DNA matches it firmly.

TRBD2	TRBJ2-2	TRBV4-1	CASRGTSGLLEGTGELFF
TRBD2	TRBJ2-7	TRBV4-2	CASSQDSSGGYEQYF
TRBD2	TRBJ2-1	TRBV11-2	CASSLGGLVVEQFF
-	TRBJ1-2	TRBV18	CASSPYNGDMGGYTF
TRBD1	TRBJ2-7	TRBV7-9	CASSSPGQGKYEQYF
-	TRBJ1-1	TRBV6-5	CASSLQGRTEAFF
TRBD2	TRBJ2-3	TRBV6-5	CASSRTSGGPNTQYF
-	TRBJ1-1	TRBV6-4	CASSDTGYGVGRDEAFF
TRBD1	TRBJ2-2	TRBV27	CASSLGQPNTGELFF
TRBD1	TRBJ1-6	TRBV10-3	CAISESGQGFYNSPLHF
TRBD1	TRBJ1-2	TRBV5-6	CASSLSTGPGQGRGYTF
TRBD2	TRBJ2-7	TRBV19	CASSIELAGHYEQYF
-	TRBJ1-1	TRBV6-1	CASSESQGRIWNTEAFF
-	TRBJ1-1	TRBV27	CASSLDSLGTEAFF
-	TRBJ2-1	TRBV6-6	CASSYTGTSNEQFF
TRBD1	TRBJ1-1	TRBV14	CASSQAPQGAQRAFF
-	TRBJ1-2	TRBV5-1	CASTPWGGANYGYTF
-	TRBJ1-2	TRBV5-1	CAALYGYTF
-	TRBJ1-5	TRBV4-3	CASSKTSSNQPQHF
-	TRBJ1-6	TRBV23-1	CASSYTGYNSPLHF
TRBD1	TRBJ2-5	TRBV5-4	CASSPGTGERETQYF
-	TRBJ1-2	TRBV19	CASSTRPQGYNYGYTF
TRBD1	TRBJ1-2	TRBV5-4	CASSDRGDYGYTF
TRBD2	TRBJ2-1	TRBV19	CATSLAGGPYNEQFF
-	TRBJ1-3	TRBV6-5	CASGRSGNTIYF
-	TRBJ1-1	TRBV6-5	CASSLDSNTEAFF
TRBD2	TRBJ2-5	TRBV6-2/TRBV6-3	CASSSGLVVLPPPQYF
-	TRBJ2-3	TRBV7-2	CASSLVQAGYQADTQYF
-	TRBJ2-5	TRBV4-1	CASSQALSKGGTQYF
TRBD2	TRBJ2-2	TRBV7-8	CASSSLTGLAGGRLTGELFF
-	TRBJ2-7	TRBV4-3	CASSQLGKGDSYEQYF
-	TRBJ2-3	TRBV21-1	CASRRGSGGPSTDTQYF
TRBD1	TRBJ2-3	TRBV10-1	CASSEQGLGGDTQYF
TRBD1	TRBJ1-2	TRBV30	CAWRLGQLNYGYTF
TRBD1	TRBJ1-4	TRBV5-4	CASSANRGGGEKLFF
TRBD2	TRBJ2-3	TRBV2	CASRGLAGGPDTQYF
-	TRBJ1-2	TRBV5-6	CASSLDPFRRDFRGYTF
-	TRBJ1-1	TRBV6-4	CASSDWPNTEAFF
TRBD1	TRBJ1-6	TRBV3-1/TRBV3-2	CASSSRQGKSPLHF
TRBD1	TRBJ1-3	TRBV6-5	CASSTPGQRNTIYF
TRBD1	TRBJ1-2	TRBV19	CASSRGQGSLYGYTF
TRBD1	TRBJ2-7	TRBV6-5	CASSRDRAHEQYF
TRBD1	TRBJ2-4	TRBV3-1/TRBV3-2	CASSQALRDRLAKNIQYF
-	TRBJ1-2	TRBV18	CASSPEGLRVYTF
TRBD2	TRBJ2-3	TRBV18	CASSPTAGLGEGYTQYF
TRBD2	TRBJ2-7	TRBV7-9	CASSLAPGLAVGEQYF
TRBD1	TRBJ1-2	TRBV19	CASSIQGTGFGYTF
-	TRBJ2-2	TRBV10-1	CASSDRVTGELFF
-	TRBJ1-6	TRBV6-5	CASSYGGAYNSPLHF
TRBD1	TRBJ2-2	TRBV2	CASQGDGGELFF
-	TRBJ1-5	TRBV5-1	CASSLGLGAGQPQHF
-	TRBJ2-7	TRBV9	CASSVGGGWEIPPYEQYF